The 13 T cell receptor beta chains below all came from one sample that was sequenced in a study of regulatory T cells in long-lasting Graves disease (dated by TCRdb to the early 2020s). The library was made by multiplex PCR. The reads were generated on an Illumina HiSeq 4000. iRepertoire HTBI primers and Arm-PCR amplification of CDR3 regions were used to construct TCR beta libraries. Using fastp trimming at Q25 and MiXCR clonotype assembly, TCRdb reanalyzed the public sequencing data and kept in-frame beta chains. Duplicate CDR3 protein sequences are folded into a single record with the most common DNA and genes. Within this sample are about 620,000 distinct CDR3 sequences, with about 16% of them counted one time only. The top ten constitute around a sixth of the sample. Per the publication, the time point label means: newly diagnosed GD, antithyroid drugs for less than 3 months. RNA was extracted from PBMCs in TRIzol for both TCR sequencing and RNA sequencing.

This sample also appeared in a second study, on T cells in Graves' hyperthyroidism and ophthalmopathy.

Material: peripheral blood mononuclear cells (PBMCs), obtained at new diagnosis, from a patient treated with antithyroid drugs. The receptors originated from a woman under 40 with Graves disease. Donor details come from another sample of the same person, matched by shared clones.

There are many counts of this clonotype. This rearrangement joins TRBV27 to TRBJ1-2, with 9 bases aligning to TRBD1. CDR3 length: 14 amino acids. The germline gives CDR1 MNHEY, CDR2 SMNVEV (reference sequence). The J segment lost 0 bases and the V segment lost 6 bases, leaving 2 bases of the junction unmatched. The CDR3 loop is CASRRDRANYGYTF. DNA of the CDR3: TGTGCCAGCAGAAGGGACAGGGCTAACTATGGCTACACCTTC.

This clonotype turned up a few times. Germline is not matched at one junction end, which may reflect a read error. The chain joins TRBV20-1 to TRBJ2-5, with TRBD2 matching over 7 bases. Per the germline V gene, CDR1 is DFQATT and CDR2 is SNEGSKA (reference sequence). The CDR3 covers 12 residues. The DNA of the CDR3 is TGCAGTGCTAGAGAAGCGGGATTATTTATGTTCTTC. The encoded protein is CSAREAGLFMFF.

This clonotype was recorded at least ten times. The chain has TRBV7-2 and TRBJ2-5, with 8 bases matching TRBD1. Trimming at V came to 1 base and at J to 5 bases, leaving 15 bases not matched to a gene. CDR1 is SGHTA and CDR2 is FQGNSA in the germline V gene. The CDR3 totals 18 residues. The CDR3 sequence is CASSLGFERTGRHETQYF. The DNA of the CDR3 is TGTGCCAGCAGCTTAGGGTTCGAGCGGACAGGGCGTCATGAGACCCAGTACTTC.

This clonotype was seen a few times. The chain carries TRBV28 and TRBJ2-3; D may be TRBD2 (5 bases). CDR1 and CDR2 from the germline V gene are MDHEN and SYDVKM. V was shortened by 3 bases and J by 0 bases, with 10 bases between the two germline ends. CDR3 length equals 15 residues. CDR3 sequence (DNA): TGTGCCAGCAGTTTGCCCGGGGTTAGCACAGATACGCAGTATTTT. It yields the protein CASSLPGVSTDTQYF.

This clonotype was seen ten or more times. This chain links TRBV2 with TRBJ2-3; 7 bases agree with TRBD2. V shed 4 bases, J shed 2 bases, and the junction held 12 bases outside the gene matches. This CDR3 region has 17 residues. Germline CDR1 is SNHLY and CDR2 is FYNNEI. In DNA, the CDR3 is TGTGCCAGCAGTGGCCAGGGAGGGAGGACGAACACAGATACGCAGTATTTT. It translates to CASSGQGGRTNTDTQYF.

This clonotype was picked up many times. Here the CDR3 DNA reads TGTGCCAGCAGTGAACAGGGGGTAGATGAAAAACTGTTTTTT. Encoded protein: CASSEQGVDEKLFF. V and J are TRBV28 and TRBJ1-4, with TRBD1 matching 8 bases. This CDR3 spans 14 amino acids. The germline V gene encodes CDR1 MDHEN and CDR2 SYDVKM. The J segment lost 6 bases and the V segment lost 5 bases, leaving 5 bases of the junction unmatched.

The rearrangement joins TRBV20-1 to TRBJ2-7, with no clear D. The CDR3 runs to 12 residues. Trimming stripped 6 bases from V and 3 bases from J, with 12 bases between. CDR1 is DFQATT, CDR2 SNEGSKA, per germline (reference sequence). Here the CDR3 DNA reads TGCAGTGCCTCCCCCAACTACTACGAGCAGTACTTC. As protein: CSASPNYYEQYF.

Worth noting for this clonotype: A junction boundary mismatches the germline segment, possibly from a read error. The V gene is TRBV20-1, the J gene TRBJ2-1, with 7 bases lining up with TRBD2. From germline, CDR1 is DFQATT and CDR2 SNEGSKA (reference sequence). The CDR3 extends over 11 amino acids. Written as DNA, the CDR3 is TGCGGTGCTAGAGATGTGGCGGGAGAGTTCTTC. It translates to CGARDVAGEFF.

V and J are TRBV5-1 and TRBJ2-2; D unclear. The CDR3 is 15 residues long. In germline, CDR1 is SGHRS, CDR2 YFSETQ. V was shortened by 0 bases and J by 6 bases, with 12 bases between the two germline ends. For the CDR3, the DNA is TGCGCCAGCAGCTTGGACAGCCTTCGCTCCGGGGAGCTGTTTTTT. Encoded protein: CASSLDSLRSGELFF. The full variable domain, in which reference TRBV5-1 and TRBJ2-2 provide the parts outside the CDR3, is KAGVTQTPRYLIKTRGQQVTLSCSPISGHRSVSWYQQTPGQGLQFLFEYFSETQRNKGNFPGRFSGRQFSNSRSEMNVSTLELGDSALYLCASSLDSLRSGELFFGEGSRLTVL.

On this clonotype itself: A much bigger clone sits one base away, suggesting this may be a read error. V and J are TRBV19 and TRBJ1-2; D not resolved. The V end was cut by 4 bases, the J end by 7 bases, with 16 bases between. From germline, CDR1 is LNHDA and CDR2 SQIVND (reference sequence). The CDR3 runs 14 residues. The DNA of the CDR3 is TGTGCCAGTAGTACAAGACTGAGTCAGAGTGGCTACACCTTC. Translation gives CASSTRLSQSGYTF.

Concerning this clonotype: This may come from a read error, since a much larger clone is one base off. DNA of the CDR3: TGTGCCGACAGTTTGCCTTCCAGCACAGATACGCAGTATTTT. It translates to CADSLPSSTDTQYF. V and J are TRBV28 and TRBJ2-3; possibly TRBD1 for D (5 bases). Germline V gene data show CDR1 as MDHEN and CDR2 as SYDVKM. V was clipped by 11 bases and J by 0 bases, with 15 bases between them. This CDR3 has 14 residues.

This clonotype has only a few counts. This chain connects TRBV18 to TRBJ2-5; possible D gene TRBD1, 6 bases. Between the trimmed V and J ends, which lost 6 bases and 4 bases, there was a span of 24 bases. Per germline, CDR1 KGHSH and CDR2 LQKENI. The length of the CDR3 is 17 residues. DNA for the CDR3: TGTGCCAGCTCTCCCCCTTATGGGACAACATCGGGAGAGACCCAGTACTTC. Translated: CASSPPYGTTSGETQYF. Looking up the rest from reference TRBV18 and TRBJ2-5 gives the full variable domain: NAGVMQNPRHLVRRRGQEARLRCSPMKGHSHVYWYRQLPEEGLKFMVYLQKENIIDESGMPKERFSAEFPKEGPSILRIQQVVRGDSAAYFCASSPPYGTTSGETQYFGPGTRLLVL.

The J gene is TRBJ2-2, the V gene TRBV20-1; no definite D call. CDR1 is DFQATT and CDR2 is SNEGSKA in the germline V gene (reference sequence). This CDR3 spans 13 amino acids. The CDR3 sequence: CSPRHTNTGELFF. DNA of the CDR3: TGCAGCCCGAGACACACCAACACCGGGGAGCTGTTTTTT.